This TCR beta chain was profiled in a study of blood T cells in healthy people across ages. This CDR3 is built from 14 residues. Germline assignment: CDR1 LGHDT and CDR2 YNNKEL (reference sequence). Trimming took off 1 base at V and 6 bases at J, with 13 bases between the two ends. A J-beta primer mix and a sample-barcoded 5' primer were used in a second PCR of roughly 6 to 12 cycles. Each CDR3 protein gets one entry after TCRdb re-called the 5' RACE reads with MiXCR. The data show over a million distinct CDR3 sequences, almost 60% seen once. The sequence was collected from a young man in good health. The source material was blood. The gene calls are TRBV3-1 and TRBJ2-7; no clear D gene. CDR3 protein: CASSQGQASSEQYF. CDR3 bases: TGTGCCAGCAGCCAAGGGCAGGCTTCAAGCGAGCAGTACTTC.